These 32 T cell receptor beta chains were sequenced from one sample in a study of cytomegalovirus exposure and HLA in healthy donors. Primers included in the PCR were 60 Vbeta and 13 Jbeta primers. Method: immunoSEQ multiplex PCR; TCRdb's copy keeps in-frame clones and lacks some. In the table there are over 80,000 clones, roughly four fifths of which are singletons. The sequenced sample consisted of PBMCs. The source of these receptors is a man aged 35 to 55 in good health and CMV-seropositive.

This chain connects TRBV4-2 to TRBJ2-3; 16 bases are shared with TRBD2. Germline V gene lookup returns CDR1 LGHNA and CDR2 YNFKEQ. CDR3 length equals 17 residues. Trimming removed 0 bases from V and 4 bases from J; junction bases left unmatched: 1. CDR3 DNA sequence: TGTGCCAGCAGCCAAGATGGGACTAGCGGGAGGGCAGATACGCAGTATTTT. It codes for CASSQDGTSGRADTQYF.

The chain couples TRBV6-1 to TRBJ1-5; TRBD1 aligns across 9 bases. This CDR3 contains 14 residues. The V and J ends lost 6 bases and 6 bases, in that order; junction bases with no gene match: 6. CDR1 and CDR2 from the germline V gene are MNHNS and SASEGT. The CDR3 sequence is CASSVGQGSQPQHF. The CDR3 region has the DNA TGTGCCAGCAGCGTTGGACAGGGGAGTCAGCCCCAGCATTTT.

The CDR3 reads CASSYSGGVSNSPLHF. CDR3 DNA: TGTGCCAGCAGTTACTCAGGGGGCGTGAGTAATTCACCCCTCCACTTT. The rearrangement links TRBV6-6 to TRBJ1-6; the match to TRBD1 covers 7 bases. Germline CDR1 MNHNY, CDR2 SVGAGI (reference sequence). The junction had 5 bases not matched to a gene; V was cut back by 0 bases and J by 6 bases. This CDR3 comprises 16 residues.

The gene calls are TRBV6-1 and TRBJ2-6, with a tentative D call TRBD1 (5 bases). In germline, CDR1 is MNHNS, CDR2 SASEGT. The CDR3 is made up of 15 amino acids. The V gene lost 7 bases and the J gene lost 1 base, with 11 bases spanning the gap. The CDR3 region has the DNA TGTGCCAGCACCCTGCAGGGTTCTGGGGCCAACGTCCTGACTTTC. Its translation: CASTLQGSGANVLTF.

This clone was seen more than once but under ten times. This chain links TRBV5-1 with TRBJ1-2; 7 nucleotides align to TRBD1. V lost 1 base to trimming and J lost 4 bases; unmatched junction nucleotides: 4. CDR1 and CDR2 (germline): SGHRS, YFSETQ. The length of the CDR3 is 14 residues. CDR3 DNA: TGCGCCAGCAGCTTGCCAGGGGGAAGCTATGGCTACACCTTC. Encoded protein: CASSLPGGSYGYTF. Combining the CDR3 with reference TRBV5-1 and TRBJ1-2 gives the whole variable domain KAGVTQTPRYLIKTRGQQVTLSCSPISGHRSVSWYQQTPGQGLQFLFEYFSETQRNKGNFPGRFSGRQFSNSRSEMNVSTLELGDSALYLCASSLPGGSYGYTFGSGTRLTVV.

The chain uses TRBV5-6 and TRBJ2-3; maybe TRBD2 (6 bases). The CDR3 contains 13 residues. V lost 0 bases, J lost 4 bases, and 6 bases lay in between. Germline CDR1 reads SGHDT; CDR2 reads YYEEEE. CDR3 protein: CASSLAGADTQYF. DNA of the CDR3: TGTGCCAGCAGCTTGGCGGGGGCAGATACGCAGTATTTT. The full variable domain, in which reference TRBV5-6 and TRBJ2-3 provide the parts outside the CDR3, is DAGVTQSPTHLIKTRGQQVTLRCSPKSGHDTVSWYQQALGQGPQFIFQYYEEEERQRGNFPDRFSGHQFPNYSSELNVNALLLGDSALYLCASSLAGADTQYFGPGTRLTVL.

The rearrangement uses TRBV27 and TRBJ1-2, with 7 bases fitting TRBD1. V dropped 0 bases and J dropped 6; count of bases not matched to a gene: 7. Per the germline V gene, CDR1 is MNHEY and CDR2 is SMNVEV (reference sequence). The CDR3 is made up of 15 amino acids. The CDR3 DNA reads TGTGCCAGCAGTTTATCGAGGACAGGAGCGGATGGCTACACCTTC. It is translated as CASSLSRTGADGYTF.

The rearrangement joins TRBV7-9 to TRBJ2-1, with D maybe TRBD1 (5 bases). V lost 6 bases to trimming and J lost 0 bases, with 9 bases between them. This CDR3 comprises 14 residues. Germline V gives CDR1 SEHNR, CDR2 FQNEAQ (reference sequence). The CDR3 DNA is TGTGCCAGCAGAGACAGCAGCTCCTACAATGAGCAGTTCTTC. Its protein is CASRDSSSYNEQFF.

This chain joins TRBV5-1 and TRBJ2-3, with 9 positions matching TRBD2. From germline, CDR1 is SGHRS and CDR2 YFSETQ. V shed 2 bases, J shed 6 bases, and the junction held 10 bases outside the gene matches. This CDR3 region has 16 residues. CDR3 amino acids: CASSFYIAGDVDTQYF. The CDR3, as DNA: TGCGCCAGCAGCTTCTACATAGCGGGAGATGTTGATACGCAGTATTTT.

Note on this clone: Germline and junction disagree at one end, which may indicate a read error. The chain recombines TRBV29-1 with TRBJ2-2; D might be TRBD2 (5 bases). This CDR3 region has 13 residues. Germline CDR1 reads SQVTM; CDR2 reads ANQGSEA. The CDR3 protein is CRDFVLPHRGAVF. The CDR3 DNA reads TGCAGGGATTTCGTCCTGCCGCACCGGGGAGCTGTTTTT.

V usage is TRBV10-3 and J usage is TRBJ2-3; 8 positions agree with TRBD2. In germline, CDR1 is ENHRY, CDR2 SYGVKD. CDR3 length equals 14 residues. The V gene end was trimmed by 10 bases and the J gene end by 2 bases; junction bases not matched to a gene: 8. The CDR3 protein is CATSIAGPTDTQYF. CDR3 nucleotides: TGTGCCACCTCAATAGCGGGGCCCACAGATACGCAGTATTTT.

The rearrangement joins TRBV5-5 to TRBJ2-6, with D maybe TRBD2 (6 bases). V was clipped by 0 bases and J by 0 bases, with 10 bases between them. The germline V gene has CDR1 SGHKS and CDR2 YYEKEE (reference sequence). The CDR3 consists of 17 residues. In nucleotides, the CDR3 is TGTGCCAGCAGCTTGGTTCCGGGGGACTCTGGGGCCAACGTCCTGACTTTC. It is translated as CASSLVPGDSGANVLTF.

The chain joins TRBV5-4 to TRBJ2-3; 8 positions match TRBD2. Per the germline V gene, CDR1 is SGHNT and CDR2 is YYREEE (reference sequence). The CDR3 loop spans 16 amino acids. With V trimmed by 5 bases and J by 4 bases, 12 bases remained unmatched. CDR3 protein: CASSAGGALHSDTQYF. The CDR3 coding sequence is TGTGCCAGCAGTGCCGGGGGGGCGCTTCATTCAGATACGCAGTATTTT. Full variable domain (remainder filled in from reference TRBV5-4 and TRBJ2-3): ETGVTQSPTHLIKTRGQQVTLRCSSQSGHNTVSWYQQALGQGPQFIFQYYREEENGRGNFPPRFSGLQFPNYSSELNVNALELDDSALYLCASSAGGALHSDTQYFGPGTRLTVL.

The chain couples TRBV7-6 to TRBJ2-5, with 9 positions matching TRBD1. The J call is in doubt because the DNA end fits TRBJ2-7 better. The germline CDR1 and CDR2 sequences are SGHVS and FNYEAQ. The CDR3 extends over 14 amino acids. The CDR3 here is CASSHGQGMAEQYF. The CDR3 DNA reads TGTGCCAGCAGCCACGGACAGGGGATGGCCGAGCAGTACTTC.

The chain is built from TRBV6-5 and TRBJ1-5, with D tentatively TRBD1 (5 bases). V lost 6 bases and J lost 1, with 10 bases in between. Per the germline V gene, CDR1 is MNHEY and CDR2 is SVGAGI. This CDR3 spans 14 amino acids. CDR3 sequence reads: CASRRDSSNQPQHF. In DNA, the CDR3 is TGTGCCAGCAGGAGGGACTCCAGCAATCAGCCCCAGCATTTT.

The chain recombines TRBV30 with TRBJ2-5; a weak D match, TRBD1 (5 bases). Germline-derived CDR1 and CDR2 are GTSNPN and SVGIG (reference sequence). This CDR3 region has 11 residues. V was pared by 0 bases and J by 8 bases, with 7 bases between. CDR3 nucleotide sequence: TGTGCCTGGAGTGTCTGGGGCACCCAGTACTTC. Translation gives CAWSVWGTQYF.

This clone was seen once. This chain links TRBV6-1 with TRBJ2-2, with TRBD1 as a possible D gene (6 bases). From germline, CDR1 is MNHNS and CDR2 SASEGT. Trimming pared 2 bases from V and 4 bases from J, leaving 11 bases between. This CDR3 is built from 15 residues. CDR3 bases: TGTGCCAGCAGTGAACAGGGACACACCACCGGGGAGCTGTTTTTT. Its protein is CASSEQGHTTGELFF.

The chain carries TRBV18 and TRBJ2-7, with TRBD2 identical over 7 bases. The V gene's germline CDR1 is KGHSH and CDR2 LQKENI. The CDR3 totals 13 residues. Trimming removed 2 bases from V and 5 bases from J; junction bases left unmatched: 3. The CDR3 region is CASSPAGDDEQYF. The CDR3 DNA reads as TGTGCCAGCTCACCAGCGGGGGATGACGAGCAGTACTTC.

The CDR3 sequence: CASSQRGTGELFF. CDR3 sequence (DNA): TGTGCCAGCAGCCAACGGGGAACCGGGGAGCTGTTTTTT. The chain is built from TRBV11-3 and TRBJ2-2; a weak D match, TRBD2 (5 bases). The V gene's germline CDR1 is SGHNT and CDR2 YENEEA. Trimming took off 5 bases at V and 5 bases at J, with 9 bases between the two ends. The CDR3 runs to 13 residues. The entire variable domain, with the rest obtained from reference TRBV11-3 and TRBJ2-2, is as follows: EAGVVQSPRYKIIEKKQPVAFWCNPISGHNTLYWYLQNLGQGPELLIRYENEEAVDDSQLPKDRFSAERLKGVDSTLKIQPAELGDSAVYLCASSQRGTGELFFGEGSRLTVL.

The chain's CDR3 is CASSTWDTLEKLFF. CDR3 coding DNA: TGTGCCAGCAGTACTTGGGACACACTAGAAAAACTGTTTTTT. The rearrangement uses TRBV6-5 and TRBJ1-4; D may be TRBD1 (6 bases). The germline V and J ends were trimmed by 5 bases and 8 bases, with 15 bases remaining between them. CDR3 length: 14 residues. CDR1 is MNHEY and CDR2 is SVGAGI in the germline V gene.

CDR3 sequence: CASSSGTGVMNTEAFF. The CDR3, as DNA: TGTGCCAGCAGCTCCGGGACAGGGGTCATGAACACTGAAGCTTTCTTT. This chain joins TRBV11-1 and TRBJ1-1; 10 nucleotides line up with TRBD1. The CDR3 spans 16 residues. CDR1 and CDR2 from the germline V gene are SGHAT and FQDESV (reference sequence). V lost 4 bases to trimming and J lost 0 bases; unmatched junction nucleotides: 5.

The chain has TRBV19 and TRBJ2-1; maybe TRBD2 (7 bases). Germline V gene data show CDR1 as LNHDA and CDR2 as SQIVND (reference sequence). CDR3 length equals 14 residues. The ends were cut back, 3 bases at V and 10 bases at J, with 16 bases in the middle. CDR3 in DNA: TGTGCCAGTAGTATGCGTTCCAGGGGAGGGGAGCAGTTCTTC. This translates into CASSMRSRGGEQFF.

This clone was detected only once. The chain combines TRBV29-1 with TRBJ1-4, with no clear D. Per the germline V gene, CDR1 is SQVTM and CDR2 is ANQGSEA. This CDR3 is 14 amino acids long. Deletions cut 6 bases from V and 0 bases from J, with 11 bases between. The CDR3 protein is CSVMRDATNEKLFF. The CDR3 nucleotides read TGCAGCGTAATGAGGGATGCAACTAATGAAAAACTGTTTTTT.

This clone appeared once. The chain recombines TRBV2 with TRBJ2-7; D may be TRBD2 (6 bases). This CDR3 is 14 amino acids long. Looked up from germline, CDR1 is SNHLY and CDR2 is FYNNEI. Deletions cut 7 bases from V and 6 bases from J, with 19 bases between. CDR3 residues: CASTQEGASGEQYF. CDR3 bases: TGTGCCAGCACCCAGGAGGGAGCGTCCGGCGAGCAGTACTTC.

The J gene is TRBJ1-1, the V gene TRBV30, with D possibly being TRBD1 (5 bases). This CDR3 contains 13 residues. Germline CDR1 GTSNPN, CDR2 SVGIG (reference sequence). The V end was cut by 3 bases, the J end by 2 bases, with 10 bases between. CDR3 sequence: CAWRGHSNTEAFF. The CDR3, as DNA: TGTGCCTGGAGAGGACACTCAAACACTGAAGCTTTCTTT.

This clone was counted a single time. The chain recombines TRBV28 with TRBJ2-1; D is ambiguous. Germline loops: CDR1 MDHEN, CDR2 SYDVKM. V was pared by 3 bases and J by 7 bases, with 4 bases between. This CDR3 spans 11 amino acids. CDR3 residues: CASSFLNEQFF. DNA for the CDR3: TGTGCCAGCAGTTTTCTAAATGAGCAGTTCTTC.

The V call is TRBV5-7, the J call TRBJ2-2, with TRBD1 as a possible D gene (5 bases). TRBV5-7 carries the ORF label, with uncertain function. V lost 2 bases and J lost 5, with 10 bases in between. The CDR3 loop spans 14 amino acids. The CDR3 sequence: CASSLRRQTGELFF. The CDR3 nucleotides are TGTGCCAGCAGCTTACGCCGACAGACCGGGGAGCTGTTTTTT.

This clone was observed once. This chain uses TRBV19 with TRBJ1-5; weak D call: TRBD1 (5 bases). Trimming cost V 0 bases and J 3 bases, with 9 bases left between them. Germline CDR1 and CDR2: LNHDA and SQIVND (reference sequence). CDR3 length: 15 amino acids. The CDR3 DNA sequence: TGTGCCAGTAGTATAGACAGGGCCTACAATCAGCCCCAGCATTTT. It codes for CASSIDRAYNQPQHF.

The rearrangement links TRBV6-6 to TRBJ1-5; 8 bases map to TRBD1. Unmatched junction bases numbered 9, after V lost 5 bases and J lost 3 bases. The CDR3 spans 16 residues. The germline V gene has CDR1 MNHNY and CDR2 SVGAGI (reference sequence). The CDR3 region is CASSPRTGLDNQPQHF. The CDR3, as DNA: TGTGCCAGCAGTCCTCGGACAGGGTTAGACAATCAGCCCCAGCATTTT.

On this clone: A read error may produce the germline difference seen at one junction end. This sequence joins TRBV2 and TRBJ2-5, with a weak D call TRBD2 (5 bases). The CDR3 is made up of 14 amino acids. Germline-derived CDR1 and CDR2 are SNHLY and FYNNEI. The CDR3 bases are TGTGCCAGCAGGGAAGGACTGACCCAAGAGACCCAGTACTTC. Protein sequence: CASREGLTQETQYF.

The chain couples TRBV6-1 to TRBJ1-1; 8 nucleotides line up with TRBD1. The ends lost 8 bases at V and 7 bases at J; junction bases unmatched: 15. Germline values: CDR1 MNHNS, CDR2 SASEGT. The CDR3 has 15 residues. The CDR3, as DNA: TGTGCCAGCCGGTCAGGACAGGGCGAGTCTTTTGAAGCTTTCTTT. Encoded protein: CASRSGQGESFEAFF.

V usage is TRBV7-9 and J usage is TRBJ2-7; weak D call: TRBD1 (5 bases). V was shortened by 3 bases and J by 0 bases, with 9 bases between the two germline ends. This CDR3 comprises 14 residues. Germline-derived CDR1 and CDR2 are SEHNR and FQNEAQ (reference sequence). This CDR3 reads CASSFAGNSYEQYF. The CDR3 DNA sequence: TGTGCCAGCAGCTTCGCAGGGAACTCCTACGAGCAGTACTTC.